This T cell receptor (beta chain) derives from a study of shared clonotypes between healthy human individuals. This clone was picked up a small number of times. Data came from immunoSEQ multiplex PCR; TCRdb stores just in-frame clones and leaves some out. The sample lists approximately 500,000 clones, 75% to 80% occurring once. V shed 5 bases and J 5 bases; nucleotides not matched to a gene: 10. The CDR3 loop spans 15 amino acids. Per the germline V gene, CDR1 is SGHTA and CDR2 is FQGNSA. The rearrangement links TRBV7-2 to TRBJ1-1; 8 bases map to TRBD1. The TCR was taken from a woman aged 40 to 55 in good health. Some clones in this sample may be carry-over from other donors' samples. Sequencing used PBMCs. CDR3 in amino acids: CASSLLTGDYTEAFF. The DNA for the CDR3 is TGTGCCAGCAGCCTACTGACAGGGGATTATACTGAAGCTTTCTTT.